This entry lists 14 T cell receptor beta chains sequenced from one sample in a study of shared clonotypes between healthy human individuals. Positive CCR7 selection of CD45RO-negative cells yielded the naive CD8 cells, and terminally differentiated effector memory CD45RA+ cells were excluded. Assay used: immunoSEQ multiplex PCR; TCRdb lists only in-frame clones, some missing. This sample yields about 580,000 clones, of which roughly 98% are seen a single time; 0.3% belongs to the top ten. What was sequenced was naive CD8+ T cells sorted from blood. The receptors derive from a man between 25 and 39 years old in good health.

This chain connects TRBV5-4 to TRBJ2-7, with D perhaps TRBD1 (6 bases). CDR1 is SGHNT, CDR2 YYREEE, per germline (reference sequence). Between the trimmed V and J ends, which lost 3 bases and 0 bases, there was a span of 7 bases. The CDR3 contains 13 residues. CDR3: CASSSGHSYEQYF. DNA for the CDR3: TGTGCCAGCAGCTCGGGACACTCCTACGAGCAGTACTTC.

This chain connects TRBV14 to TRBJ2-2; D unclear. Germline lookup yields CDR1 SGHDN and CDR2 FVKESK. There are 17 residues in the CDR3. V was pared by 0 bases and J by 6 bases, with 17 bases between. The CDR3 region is CASSQEGRTFIAGELFF. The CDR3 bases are TGTGCCAGCAGCCAAGAAGGAAGAACCTTTATCGCCGGGGAGCTGTTTTTT.

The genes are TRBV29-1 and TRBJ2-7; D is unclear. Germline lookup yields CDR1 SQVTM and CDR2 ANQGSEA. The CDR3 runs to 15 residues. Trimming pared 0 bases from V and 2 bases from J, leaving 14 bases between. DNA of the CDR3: TGCAGCGTTGAAGATCTTAGGCTAGTCCCCTACGAGCAGTACTTC. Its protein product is CSVEDLRLVPYEQYF.

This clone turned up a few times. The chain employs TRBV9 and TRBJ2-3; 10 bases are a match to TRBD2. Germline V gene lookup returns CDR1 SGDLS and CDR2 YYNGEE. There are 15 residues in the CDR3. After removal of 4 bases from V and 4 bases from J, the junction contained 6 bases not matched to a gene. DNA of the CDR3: TGTGCCAGCAGCAATAGCGGGAGGTCCGCAGATACGCAGTATTTT. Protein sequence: CASSNSGRSADTQYF.

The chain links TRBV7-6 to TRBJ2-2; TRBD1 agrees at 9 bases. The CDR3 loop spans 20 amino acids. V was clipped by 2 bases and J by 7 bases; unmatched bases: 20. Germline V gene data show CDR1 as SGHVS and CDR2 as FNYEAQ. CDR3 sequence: CASSLTPPWDREAGVGELFF. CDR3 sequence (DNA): TGTGCCAGCAGCTTAACCCCTCCCTGGGACAGGGAGGCCGGGGTCGGGGAGCTGTTTTTT.

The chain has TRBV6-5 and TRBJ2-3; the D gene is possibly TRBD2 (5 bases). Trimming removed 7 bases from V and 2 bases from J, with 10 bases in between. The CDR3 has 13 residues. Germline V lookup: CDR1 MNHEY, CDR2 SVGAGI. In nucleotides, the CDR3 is TGTGCCAGCACGGGCGGGCACACAGATACGCAGTATTTT. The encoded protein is CASTGGHTDTQYF.

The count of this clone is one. CDR3 loop: CASSMGQGEIMSQPQHF. DNA for the CDR3: TGTGCCAGTAGTATGGGACAGGGCGAAATTATGAGTCAGCCCCAGCATTTT. The rearrangement links TRBV19 to TRBJ1-5; 9 bases align to TRBD1. CDR3 length equals 17 residues. In germline, CDR1 is LNHDA, CDR2 SQIVND (reference sequence). The trim removed 3 bases at V and 6 bases at J, leaving 12 bases unmatched.

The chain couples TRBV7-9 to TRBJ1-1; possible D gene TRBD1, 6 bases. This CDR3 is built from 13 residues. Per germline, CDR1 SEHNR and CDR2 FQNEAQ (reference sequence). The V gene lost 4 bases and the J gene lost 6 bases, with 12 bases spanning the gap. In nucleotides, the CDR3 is TGTGCCAGCAGCTCCCTGACAGGTCCTGAAGCTTTCTTT. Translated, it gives CASSSLTGPEAFF.

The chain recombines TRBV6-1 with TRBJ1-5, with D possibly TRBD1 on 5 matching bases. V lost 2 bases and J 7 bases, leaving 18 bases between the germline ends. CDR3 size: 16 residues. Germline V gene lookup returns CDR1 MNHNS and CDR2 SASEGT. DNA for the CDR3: TGTGCCAGCAGTGAAAGGCATGCCCAGGGCAGGCAGCCCCAGCATTTT. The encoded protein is CASSERHAQGRQPQHF.

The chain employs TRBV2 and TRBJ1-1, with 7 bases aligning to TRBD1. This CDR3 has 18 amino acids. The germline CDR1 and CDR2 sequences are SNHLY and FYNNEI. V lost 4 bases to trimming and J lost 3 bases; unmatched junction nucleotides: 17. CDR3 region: CASSARDRAPNLDTEAFF. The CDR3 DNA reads TGTGCCAGCAGTGCTAGAGACAGGGCCCCTAATTTGGACACTGAAGCTTTCTTT.

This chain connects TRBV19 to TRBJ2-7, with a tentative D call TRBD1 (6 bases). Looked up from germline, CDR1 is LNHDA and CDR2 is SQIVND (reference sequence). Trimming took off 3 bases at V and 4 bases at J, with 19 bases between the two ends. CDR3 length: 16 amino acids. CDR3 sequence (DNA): TGTGCCAGTAGTATGTCGGGACACTTCCCTAATTACGAGCAGTACTTC. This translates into CASSMSGHFPNYEQYF.

The CDR3 reads CASSEAWTVSEQYF. For the CDR3, the DNA is TGTGCCAGCAGTGAAGCCTGGACAGTCTCTGAGCAGTACTTC. The chain employs TRBV6-1 and TRBJ2-7, with D possibly being TRBD1 (6 bases). Germline-derived CDR1 and CDR2 are MNHNS and SASEGT. The CDR3 has 14 amino acids. The V and J ends lost 0 bases and 7 bases respectively, with 13 bases between them.

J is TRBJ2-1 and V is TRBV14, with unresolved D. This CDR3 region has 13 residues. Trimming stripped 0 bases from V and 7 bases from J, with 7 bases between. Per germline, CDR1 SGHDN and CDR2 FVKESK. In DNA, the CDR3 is TGTGCCAGCAGCCAAGATCAAGAAAATGAGCAGTTCTTC. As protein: CASSQDQENEQFF.

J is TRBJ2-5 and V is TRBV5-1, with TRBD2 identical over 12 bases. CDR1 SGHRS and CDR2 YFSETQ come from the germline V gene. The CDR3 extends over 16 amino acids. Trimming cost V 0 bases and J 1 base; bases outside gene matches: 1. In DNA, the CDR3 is TGCGCCAGCAGCTTGGGGGGACTAGCGGGCCAAGAGACCCAGTACTTC. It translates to CASSLGGLAGQETQYF.